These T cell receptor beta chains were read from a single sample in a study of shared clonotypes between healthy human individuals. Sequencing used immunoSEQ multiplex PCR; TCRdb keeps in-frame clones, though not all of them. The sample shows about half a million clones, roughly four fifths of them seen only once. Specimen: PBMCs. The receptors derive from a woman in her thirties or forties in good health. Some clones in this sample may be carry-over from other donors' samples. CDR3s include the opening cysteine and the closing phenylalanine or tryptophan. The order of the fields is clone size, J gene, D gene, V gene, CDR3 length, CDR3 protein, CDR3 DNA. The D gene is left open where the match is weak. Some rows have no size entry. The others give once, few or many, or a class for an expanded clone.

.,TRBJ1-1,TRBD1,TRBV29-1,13,CSVVQGALSEAFF,TGCAGCGTAGTACAGGGGGCGCTCAGTGAAGCTTTCTTT
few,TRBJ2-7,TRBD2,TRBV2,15,CASSEVAGVGYEQYF,TGTGCCAGCAGTGAAGTAGCGGGAGTGGGCTACGAGCAGTACTTC
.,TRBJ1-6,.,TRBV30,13,CAWRDNYNSPLHF,TGTGCCTGGAGGGACAACTATAATTCACCCCTCCACTTT
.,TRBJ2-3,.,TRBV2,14,CASRLAISTDTQYF,TGTGCCAGCAGGTTAGCGATTAGCACAGATACGCAGTATTTT
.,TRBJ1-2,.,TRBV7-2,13,CASSLDRDYGYTF,TGTGCCAGCAGCTTAGATAGGGACTATGGCTACACCTTC
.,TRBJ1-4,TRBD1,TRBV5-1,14,CASSAGTVNEKLFF,TGCGCCAGCAGCGCAGGGACAGTAAATGAAAAACTGTTTTTT
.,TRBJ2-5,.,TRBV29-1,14,CSVEEWAGQETQYF,TGCAGCGTTGAGGAGTGGGCAGGCCAAGAGACCCAGTACTTC
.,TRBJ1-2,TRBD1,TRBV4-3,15,CASSQNTGVGYGYTF,TGCGCCAGCAGCCAGAACACAGGGGTGGGCTATGGCTACACCTTC
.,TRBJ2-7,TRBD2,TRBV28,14,CASRTPGLAHEQYF,TGTGCCAGCAGAACTCCGGGACTAGCCCACGAGCAGTACTTC
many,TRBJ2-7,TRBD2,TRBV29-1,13,CSGREGTLNEQYF,TGCAGCGGGAGGGAGGGGACCTTAAACGAGCAGTACTTC
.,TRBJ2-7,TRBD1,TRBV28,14,CASSRTGGNYEQYF,TGTGCCAGCAGTAGGACAGGGGGCAACTACGAGCAGTACTTC
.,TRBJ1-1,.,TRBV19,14,CASSLQGEGVQAFF,TGTGCCAGTAGTCTCCAGGGAGAGGGGGTTCAAGCTTTCTTT
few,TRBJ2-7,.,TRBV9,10,CASTVYEQYF,TGTGCCAGCACGGTCTACGAGCAGTACTTC
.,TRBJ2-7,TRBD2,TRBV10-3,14,CAISEGGRAYEQYF,TGTGCCATCAGTGAGGGCGGGAGAGCCTACGAGCAGTACTTC
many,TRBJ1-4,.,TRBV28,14,CATRMGTENEKLFF,TGTGCCACCCGCATGGGGACTGAAAATGAAAAACTGTTTTTT
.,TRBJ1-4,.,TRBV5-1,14,CASSAGATNEKLFF,TGCGCCAGCAGCGCGGGAGCAACTAATGAAAAACTGTTTTTT
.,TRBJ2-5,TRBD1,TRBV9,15,CASSAGQGAWETQYF,TGTGCCAGCAGCGCCGGACAGGGGGCCTGGGAGACCCAGTACTTC
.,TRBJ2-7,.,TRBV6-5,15,CASSLTWTGPVEQYF,TGTGCCAGCAGTTTGACCTGGACGGGGCCCGTCGAGCAGTACTTC
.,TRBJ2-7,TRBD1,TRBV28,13,CASSLRQGGEQYF,TGTGCCAGCAGCTTACGACAGGGGGGCGAGCAGTACTTC
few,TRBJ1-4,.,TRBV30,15,CAWSWLGGTNEKLFF,TGTGCCTGGAGTTGGCTCGGGGGCACTAATGAAAAACTGTTTTTT
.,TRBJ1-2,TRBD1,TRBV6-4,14,CASSKDRGDYGYTF,TGTGCCAGCAGTAAGGACAGGGGAGACTATGGCTACACCTTC
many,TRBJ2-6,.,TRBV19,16,CASSADQGSGANVLTF,TGTGCCAGTAGTGCCGACCAGGGGTCTGGGGCCAACGTCCTGACTTTC
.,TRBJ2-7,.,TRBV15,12,CATSRSRYEQYF,TGTGCCACCAGCAGATCGCGGTACGAGCAGTACTTC
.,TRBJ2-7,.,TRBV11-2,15,CASSSPRRAHYEQYF,TGTGCCAGCAGCTCCCCCCGACGAGCCCACTACGAGCAGTACTTC
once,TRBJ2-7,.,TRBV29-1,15,CSVVLQGMGQYEQYF,TGCAGCGTTGTACTGCAGGGGATGGGACAATACGAGCAGTACTTC
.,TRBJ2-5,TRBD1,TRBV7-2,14,CASSRDSFQETQYF,TGTGCCAGCAGCCGGGACAGCTTCCAAGAGACCCAGTACTTC
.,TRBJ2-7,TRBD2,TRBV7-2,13,CASSGEGGRKQYF,TGTGCCAGCAGCGGAGAGGGCGGGAGAAAGCAGTACTTC
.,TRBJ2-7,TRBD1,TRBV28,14,CASSLPNPGQVLDF,TGTGCCAGCAGTTTGCCCAACCCGGGACAGGTCTTGGACTTC
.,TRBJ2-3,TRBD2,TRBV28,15,CASSLGTSGLDTQYF,TGTGCCAGCAGTTTAGGGACTAGCGGCTTGGATACGCAGTATTTT
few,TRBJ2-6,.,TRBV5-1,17,CASSWGDTNSGANVLTF,TGCGCCAGCAGCTGGGGGGATACCAACTCTGGGGCCAACGTCCTGACTTTC
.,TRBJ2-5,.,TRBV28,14,CASNRFQGLETQYF,TGTGCCAGCAATCGATTCCAGGGGCTTGAGACCCAGTACTTC
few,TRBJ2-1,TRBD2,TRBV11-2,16,CASSLRREATMNEQFF,TGTGCCAGCAGCTTACGGCGGGAGGCTACAATGAATGAGCAGTTCTTC
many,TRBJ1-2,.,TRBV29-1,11,CSVVANYGYTF,TGCAGCGTTGTAGCTAACTATGGCTACACCTTC
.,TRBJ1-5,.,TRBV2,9,CASGFPEHF,TGTGCCAGCGGTTTCCCAGAGCATTTT
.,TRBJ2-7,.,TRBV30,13,CAWTVSGAYEQYF,TGTGCCTGGACGGTGAGCGGTGCCTACGAGCAGTACTTC
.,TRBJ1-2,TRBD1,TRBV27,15,CASSLLPDRGYGYTF,TGTGCCAGCAGTTTACTACCGGACAGGGGCTATGGCTACACCTTC
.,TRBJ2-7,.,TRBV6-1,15,CASSDTPLGFVEQYF,TGTGCCAGCAGTGATACGCCTCTAGGCTTCGTAGAGCAGTACTTC
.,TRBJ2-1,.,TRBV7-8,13,CASSLDGLNEQFF,TGTGCCAGCAGCTTAGATGGGTTGAATGAGCAGTTCTTC
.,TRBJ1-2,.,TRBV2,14,CASNLWGAQGGYTF,TGTGCCAGCAACCTTTGGGGGGCGCAGGGTGGCTACACCTTC
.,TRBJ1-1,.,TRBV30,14,CAWRAPGPTSGAFF,TGTGCCTGGAGAGCCCCGGGACCTACTTCAGGAGCTTTCTTT
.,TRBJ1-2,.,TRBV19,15,CASSIQGLANYGYTF,TGTGCCAGTAGTATACAGGGGTTGGCGAACTATGGCTACACCTTC
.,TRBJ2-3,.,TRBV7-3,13,CASSLLQKDTQYF,TGTGCCAGCAGCTTATTACAGAAAGATACGCAGTATTTT
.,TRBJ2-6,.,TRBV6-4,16,CASSDSSGAGANVLTF,TGTGCCAGCAGTGACTCATCAGGGGCTGGGGCCAACGTCCTGACTTTC
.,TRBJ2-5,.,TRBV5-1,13,CASSPDGQETQYF,TGCGCCAGCAGCCCCGACGGCCAAGAGACCCAGTACTTC
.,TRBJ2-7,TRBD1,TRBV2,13,CASSDDRAHEQYF,TGTGCCAGCAGTGATGACAGGGCCCACGAGCAGTACTTC
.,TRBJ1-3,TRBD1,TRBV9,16,CASNPGQGAPGNTIYF,TGTGCCAGCAACCCGGGACAGGGGGCTCCTGGAAACACCATATATTTT
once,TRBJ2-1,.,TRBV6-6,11,CASSPSDEQFF,TGTGCCAGCAGCCCCAGCGATGAGCAGTTCTTC
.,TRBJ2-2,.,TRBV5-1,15,CASSGGRGNTGELFF,TGCGCCAGCAGCGGGGGACGGGGGAACACCGGGGAGCTGTTTTTT
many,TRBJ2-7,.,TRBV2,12,CASTTTGAEQYF,TGTGCCAGCACCACTACAGGTGCCGAGCAGTACTTC
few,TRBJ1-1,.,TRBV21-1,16,CASSKVGSHSRAEAFF,TGTGCCAGCAGCAAAGTAGGCTCCCACTCTCGCGCTGAAGCTTTCTTT